The 7 T cell receptor beta chains in this list originate from one sample, sequenced in a study. TCRdb ran MiXCR on the RT-PCR reads and lists one entry per CDR3 protein. The sample holds hundreds of thousands of distinct CDR3 sequences, 13% to 15% seen once. What was sequenced was memory CD4+ T cells from blood. These receptor sequences come from a female donor in good health, serving as a healthy control.

This clonotype was observed at least ten times. V is TRBV4-2 and J is TRBJ2-1; D unclear. Trimming shortened V by 4 bases and J by 4 bases, and 8 bases separated the two germline ends. CDR3 length: 13 amino acids. In germline, CDR1 is LGHNA, CDR2 YNFKEQ. CDR3 nucleotides: TGTGCCAGCAGCCGAGCTGAATACAATGAGCAGTTCTTC. It yields the protein CASSRAEYNEQFF.

V gene TRBV20-1 combines with J gene TRBJ2-7; D possibly corresponds to TRBD1 (6 bases). Trimming removed 0 bases at V and 6 bases at J, with 21 bases between. CDR1 is DFQATT, CDR2 SNEGSKA, per germline (reference sequence). This CDR3 spans 16 amino acids. This chain's CDR3 is CSARDPSGTRRLEQYF. CDR3 sequence (DNA): TGCAGTGCTAGAGATCCCTCCGGGACACGGAGGCTCGAGCAGTACTTC.

This clonotype has at least ten counts. The chain is built from TRBV20-1 and TRBJ2-1; maybe TRBD1 (6 bases). The CDR3 covers 15 residues. From germline, CDR1 is DFQATT and CDR2 SNEGSKA (reference sequence). V was trimmed by 0 bases and J by 8 bases, leaving 17 bases between them. The chain's CDR3 is CSARDFRGRLDEQFF. Written as DNA, the CDR3 is TGCAGTGCTAGAGATTTCAGGGGTCGGCTCGATGAGCAGTTCTTC.

V gene TRBV7-9 combines with J gene TRBJ2-7; the match to TRBD2 covers 7 bases. V was pared by 3 bases and J by 9 bases, with 17 bases of the junction left unmatched. The CDR3 loop spans 16 amino acids. Germline V CDR1 and CDR2: SEHNR, FQNEAQ (reference sequence). The CDR3 sequence is CASSFAGDLRPMRQYF. In DNA, the CDR3 is TGTGCCAGCAGCTTCGCGGGGGACCTAAGACCGATGAGGCAGTACTTC.

This rearrangement joins TRBV12-3 or TRBV12-4 to TRBJ1-4; 7 bases are a match to TRBD1. This CDR3 is built from 16 residues. J lost 4 bases, V lost 3 bases, and 8 bases had no gene match. The CDR3 region is CASSFRQGVGNEKLFF. The CDR3 coding sequence is TGTGCCAGCAGTTTTCGGCAGGGGGTGGGTAATGAAAAACTGTTTTTT.

This clonotype showed up just a few times. This sequence joins TRBV4-2 and TRBJ2-7, with D possibly matching TRBD2 (6 bases). The V gene's germline CDR1 is LGHNA and CDR2 YNFKEQ. Trimming stripped 0 bases from V and 3 bases from J, with 21 bases between. The CDR3 is 18 amino acids. For the CDR3, the DNA is TGTGCCAGCAGCCAAGACATTAGCGGTGTTACCGAGAACTACGAGCAGTACTTC. This gives the protein CASSQDISGVTENYEQYF.

This clonotype appeared a few times. The chain uses TRBV7-3 and TRBJ2-2; D tentatively fits TRBD1 or TRBD2 (5 bases each). The CDR3 has 14 amino acids. The V end was cut by 2 bases, the J end by 4 bases, with 8 bases between. Germline V lookup: CDR1 SGHTA, CDR2 FQGTGA. The CDR3 DNA sequence: TGTGCCAGCAGCTTAGCAGGGACCACCGGGGAGCTGTTTTTT. Amino acid sequence: CASSLAGTTGELFF.